One T cell receptor (beta chain) is described in this entry. A far larger clone is one nucleotide away, so this likely arose from a read error. Data came from immunoSEQ multiplex PCR; TCRdb stores just in-frame clones and leaves some out. The sample contains about 490,000 clones, around 80% of which appear only once. The data derive from a study of shared clonotypes between healthy human individuals. This clonotype was obtained from a woman in her thirties or forties in good health. Some clones in this sample may be carry-over from other donors' samples. Specimen: PBMCs.

CDR3 sequence: CASKPQGPGNTIYF. CDR3 coding DNA: TGTGCCAGCAAGCCACAGGGTCCTGGAAACACCATATATTTT. The chain carries TRBV2 and TRBJ1-3, with a tentative D call TRBD1 (6 bases). The V end lost 7 bases, the J end lost 2 bases, and 12 bases lay between the germline ends. In germline, CDR1 is SNHLY, CDR2 FYNNEI. The CDR3 is 14 amino acids.